The T cell receptor (beta chain) described here comes from a study of beta chain features in type 1 diabetes. For the study at large: All samples together contributed around 100,000,000 sorted cells for examination. Study findings and constraints: Shorter templates might be favored by PCR, and equally so in patients and in controls. Shortening that was moderate but significant affected the TCRB CDR3s of Type 1 diabetes patients in all four CD4+ subsets.

V was clipped by 8 bases and J by 3 bases, with 12 bases between them. CDR3 length equals 13 residues. CDR1 is SGHTA, CDR2 FQGNSA, per germline. A single heparinised blood sample, averaging roughly 110 mL, was obtained per donor. Notes on this clone: Its matching antigen is unknown.

Expressed TCRB transcripts got sequenced, as all isolated RNA was reverse transcribed. Repertoires were generated with immunoSEQ multiplex PCR, while TCRdb's copy carries only in-frame clones and drops some. The repertoire holds a few hundred thousand clones, with around an eighth as singletons. This TCR was sampled from a woman under 30 with type 1 diabetes. Sample: naive CD4+ T cells from blood. The gene calls are TRBV7-2 and TRBJ2-3; D not resolved. CDR3 in amino acids: CASGNVGTDTQYF. CDR3 DNA: TGTGCCAGCGGTAATGTCGGGACAGATACGCAGTATTTT.